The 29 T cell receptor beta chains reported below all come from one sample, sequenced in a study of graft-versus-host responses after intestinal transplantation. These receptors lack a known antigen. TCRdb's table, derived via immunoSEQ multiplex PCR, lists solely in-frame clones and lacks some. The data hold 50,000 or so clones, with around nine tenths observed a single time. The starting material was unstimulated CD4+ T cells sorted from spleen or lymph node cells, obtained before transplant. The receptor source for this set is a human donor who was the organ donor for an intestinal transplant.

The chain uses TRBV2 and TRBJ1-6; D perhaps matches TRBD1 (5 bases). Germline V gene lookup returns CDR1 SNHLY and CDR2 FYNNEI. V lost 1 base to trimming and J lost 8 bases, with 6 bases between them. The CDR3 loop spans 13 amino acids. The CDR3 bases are TGTGCCAGCAGTGAAGAAGGGGATTCACCCCTCCACTTT. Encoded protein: CASSEEGDSPLHF.

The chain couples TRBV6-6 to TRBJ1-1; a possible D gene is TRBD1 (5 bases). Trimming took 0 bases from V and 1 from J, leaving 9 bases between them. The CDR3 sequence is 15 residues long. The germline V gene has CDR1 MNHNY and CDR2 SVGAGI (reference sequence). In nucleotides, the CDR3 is TGTGCCAGCAGTTACTCACGGACAACGAACACTGAAGCTTTCTTT. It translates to CASSYSRTTNTEAFF.

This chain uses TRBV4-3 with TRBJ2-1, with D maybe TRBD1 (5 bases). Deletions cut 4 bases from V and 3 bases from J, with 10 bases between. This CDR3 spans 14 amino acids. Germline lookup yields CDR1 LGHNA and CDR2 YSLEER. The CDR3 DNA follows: TGCGCCAGCAGCCGCGGCACAGGCTACAATGAGCAGTTCTTC. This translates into CASSRGTGYNEQFF.

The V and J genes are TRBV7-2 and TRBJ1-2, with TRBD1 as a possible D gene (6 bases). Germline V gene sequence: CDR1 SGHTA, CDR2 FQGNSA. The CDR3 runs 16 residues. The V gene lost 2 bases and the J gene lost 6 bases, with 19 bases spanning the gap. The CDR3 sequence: CASSLLGRGGPDGYTF. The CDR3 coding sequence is TGTGCCAGCAGCTTATTGGGAAGAGGGGGGCCGGATGGCTACACCTTC.

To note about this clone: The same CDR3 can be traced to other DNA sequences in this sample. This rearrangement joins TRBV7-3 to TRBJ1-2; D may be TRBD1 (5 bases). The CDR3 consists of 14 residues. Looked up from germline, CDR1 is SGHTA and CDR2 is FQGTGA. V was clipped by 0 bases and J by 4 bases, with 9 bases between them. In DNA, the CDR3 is TGTGCCAGCAGCTTAACCGGGGGGGTCTATGGCTACACCTTC. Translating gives CASSLTGGVYGYTF.

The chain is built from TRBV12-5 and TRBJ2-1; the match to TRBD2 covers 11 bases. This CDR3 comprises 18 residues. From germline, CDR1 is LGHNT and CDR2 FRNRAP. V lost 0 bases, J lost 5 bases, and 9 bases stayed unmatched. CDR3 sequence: CASGLVLGGLAVHNEQFF. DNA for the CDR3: TGTGCTAGTGGTTTGGTACTAGGGGGACTAGCGGTGCACAATGAGCAGTTCTTC.

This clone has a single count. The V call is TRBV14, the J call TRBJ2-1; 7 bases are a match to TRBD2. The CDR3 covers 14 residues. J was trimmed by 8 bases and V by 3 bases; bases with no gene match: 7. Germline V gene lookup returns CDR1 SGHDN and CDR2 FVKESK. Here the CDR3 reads CASSHRTRIDEQFF. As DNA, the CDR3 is TGTGCCAGCAGCCATCGGACTAGGATAGATGAGCAGTTCTTC.

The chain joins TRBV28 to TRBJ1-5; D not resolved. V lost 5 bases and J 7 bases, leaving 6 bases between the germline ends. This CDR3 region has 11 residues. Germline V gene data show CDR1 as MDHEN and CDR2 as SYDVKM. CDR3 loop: CASSQWQPQHF. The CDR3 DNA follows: TGTGCCAGCAGTCAATGGCAGCCCCAGCATTTT.

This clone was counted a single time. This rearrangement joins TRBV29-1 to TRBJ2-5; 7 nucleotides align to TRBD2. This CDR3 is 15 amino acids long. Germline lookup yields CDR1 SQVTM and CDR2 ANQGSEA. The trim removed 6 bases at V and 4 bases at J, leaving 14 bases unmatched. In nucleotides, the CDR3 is TGCAGCGTCCGTGGCGGGAGCAGGGTATTAGAGACCCAGTACTTC. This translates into CSVRGGSRVLETQYF.

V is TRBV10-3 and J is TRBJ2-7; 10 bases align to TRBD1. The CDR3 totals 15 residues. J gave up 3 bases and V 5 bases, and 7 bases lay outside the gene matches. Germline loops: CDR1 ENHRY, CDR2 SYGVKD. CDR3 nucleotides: TGTGCCATCAGTTTGGGGACAGGGGCCCTCTACGAGCAGTACTTC. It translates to CAISLGTGALYEQYF.

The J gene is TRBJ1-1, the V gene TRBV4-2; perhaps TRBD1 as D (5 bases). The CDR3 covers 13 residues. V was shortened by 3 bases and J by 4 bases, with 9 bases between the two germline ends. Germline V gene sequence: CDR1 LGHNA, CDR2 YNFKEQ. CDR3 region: CASSQGPSTEAFF. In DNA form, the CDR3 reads TGTGCCAGCAGCCAGGGACCCTCCACTGAAGCTTTCTTT.

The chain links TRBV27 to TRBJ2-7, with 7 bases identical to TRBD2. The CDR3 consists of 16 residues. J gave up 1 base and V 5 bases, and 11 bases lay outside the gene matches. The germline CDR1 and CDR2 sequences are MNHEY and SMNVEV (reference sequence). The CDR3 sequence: CASSPLSGYESYEQYF. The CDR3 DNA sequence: TGTGCCAGCAGTCCACTTAGCGGGTATGAGTCCTACGAGCAGTACTTC.

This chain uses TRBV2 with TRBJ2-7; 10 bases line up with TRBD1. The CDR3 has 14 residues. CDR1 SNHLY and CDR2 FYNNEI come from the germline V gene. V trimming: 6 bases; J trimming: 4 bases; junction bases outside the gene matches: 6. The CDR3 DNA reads TGTGCCAGCAGGAATGACAGGGGGCGTTACGAGCAGTACTTC. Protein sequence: CASRNDRGRYEQYF.

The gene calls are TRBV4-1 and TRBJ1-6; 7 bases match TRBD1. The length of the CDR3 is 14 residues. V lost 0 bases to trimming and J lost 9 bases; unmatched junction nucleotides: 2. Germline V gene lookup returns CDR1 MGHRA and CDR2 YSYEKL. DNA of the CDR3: TGCGCCAGCAGCCAAGAGGACAGGCTTTCACCCCTCCACTTT. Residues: CASSQEDRLSPLHF.

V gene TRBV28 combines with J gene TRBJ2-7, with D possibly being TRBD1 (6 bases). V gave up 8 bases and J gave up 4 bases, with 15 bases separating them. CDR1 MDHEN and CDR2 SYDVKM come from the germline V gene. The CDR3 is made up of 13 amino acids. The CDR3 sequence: CASDGRDMYEQYF. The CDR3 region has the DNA TGTGCCAGCGACGGCAGGGACATGTACGAGCAGTACTTC.

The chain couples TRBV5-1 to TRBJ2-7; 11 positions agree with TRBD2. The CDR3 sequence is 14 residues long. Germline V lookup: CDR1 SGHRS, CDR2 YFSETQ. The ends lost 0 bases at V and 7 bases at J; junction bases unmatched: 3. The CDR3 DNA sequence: TGCGCCAGCAGCTTGGGCAGGACTAGCGGGGAGCAGTACTTC. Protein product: CASSLGRTSGEQYF. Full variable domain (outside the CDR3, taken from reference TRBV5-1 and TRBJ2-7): KAGVTQTPRYLIKTRGQQVTLSCSPISGHRSVSWYQQTPGQGLQFLFEYFSETQRNKGNFPGRFSGRQFSNSRSEMNVSTLELGDSALYLCASSLGRTSGEQYFGPGTRLTVT.

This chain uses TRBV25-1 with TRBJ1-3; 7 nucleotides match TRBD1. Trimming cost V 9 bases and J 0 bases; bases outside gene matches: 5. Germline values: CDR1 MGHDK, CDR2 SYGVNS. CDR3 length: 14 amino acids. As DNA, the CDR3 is TGTGCCAGTAGCGGGACAGACTCTGGAAACACCATATATTTT. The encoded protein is CASSGTDSGNTIYF.

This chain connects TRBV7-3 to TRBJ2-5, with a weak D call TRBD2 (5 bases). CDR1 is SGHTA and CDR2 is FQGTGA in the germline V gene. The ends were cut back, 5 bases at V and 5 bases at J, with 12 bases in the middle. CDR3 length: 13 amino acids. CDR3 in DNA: TGTGCCAGCAGCCTAGCCCCGGGGGAGACCCAGTACTTC. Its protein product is CASSLAPGETQYF.

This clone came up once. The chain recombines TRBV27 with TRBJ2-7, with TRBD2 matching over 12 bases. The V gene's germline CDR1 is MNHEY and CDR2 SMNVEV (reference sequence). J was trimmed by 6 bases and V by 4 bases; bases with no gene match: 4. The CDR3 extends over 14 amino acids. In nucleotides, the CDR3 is TGTGCCAGCAGTTCCCTAGCGGGAGGGAGCGAGCAGTACTTC. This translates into CASSSLAGGSEQYF.

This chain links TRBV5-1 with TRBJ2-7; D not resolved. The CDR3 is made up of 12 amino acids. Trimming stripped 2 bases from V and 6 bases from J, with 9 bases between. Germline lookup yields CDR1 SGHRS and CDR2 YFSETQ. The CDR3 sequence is CASSFLEREQYF. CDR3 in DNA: TGCGCCAGCAGCTTCCTTGAGCGCGAGCAGTACTTC.

CDR3 sequence reads: CASSSSGPYNEQFF. The CDR3 DNA sequence: TGTGCCAGCAGCTCTAGCGGCCCCTACAATGAGCAGTTCTTC. The V and J genes are TRBV7-3 and TRBJ2-1, with TRBD2 identical over 7 bases. The J segment lost 2 bases and the V segment lost 4 bases, leaving 2 bases of the junction unmatched. Looked up from germline, CDR1 is SGHTA and CDR2 is FQGTGA. The CDR3 runs to 14 residues.

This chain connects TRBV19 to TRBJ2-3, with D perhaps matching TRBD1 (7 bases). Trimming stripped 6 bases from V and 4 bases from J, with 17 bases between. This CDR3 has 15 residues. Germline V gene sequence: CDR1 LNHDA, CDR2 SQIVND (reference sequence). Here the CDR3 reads CASRRYRGGADTQYF. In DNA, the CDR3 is TGTGCCAGTAGGAGATACAGGGGAGGAGCAGATACGCAGTATTTT.

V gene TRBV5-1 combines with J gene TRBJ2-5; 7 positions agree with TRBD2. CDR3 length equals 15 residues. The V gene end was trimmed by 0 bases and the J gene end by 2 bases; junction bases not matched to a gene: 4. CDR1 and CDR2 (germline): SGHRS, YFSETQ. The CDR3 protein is CASSLGLAVQETQYF. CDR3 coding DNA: TGCGCCAGCAGCTTGGGGCTAGCGGTACAAGAGACCCAGTACTTC.

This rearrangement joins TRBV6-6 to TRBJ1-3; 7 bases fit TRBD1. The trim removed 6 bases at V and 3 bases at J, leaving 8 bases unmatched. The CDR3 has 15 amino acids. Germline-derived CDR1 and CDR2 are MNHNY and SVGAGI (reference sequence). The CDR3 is CASSLGQAVGNTIYF. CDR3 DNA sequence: TGTGCCAGCAGCCTAGGACAGGCGGTTGGAAACACCATATATTTT.

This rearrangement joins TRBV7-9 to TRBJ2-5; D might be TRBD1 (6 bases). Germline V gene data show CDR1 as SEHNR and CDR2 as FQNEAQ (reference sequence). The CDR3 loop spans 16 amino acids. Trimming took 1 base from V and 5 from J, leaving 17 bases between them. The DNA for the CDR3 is TGTGCCAGCAGCTTAGACAGGGTGGTGTTCTTGGAGACCCAGTACTTC. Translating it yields CASSLDRVVFLETQYF.

CDR3 nucleotide sequence: TGCGCCAGCAGCAACCCCTTAAGCGGGCAGGTCTACGAGCAGTACTTC. It is translated as CASSNPLSGQVYEQYF. V and J are TRBV5-1 and TRBJ2-7, with D possibly being TRBD2 (6 bases). CDR3 size: 16 residues. Trimming cost V 4 bases and J 3 bases, with 20 bases left between them. CDR1 is SGHRS and CDR2 is YFSETQ in the germline V gene.

The CDR3 DNA sequence: TGTGCCAGCAGTGAATTCGGAGCTGGGGAGCTGTTTTTT. As protein: CASSEFGAGELFF. V is TRBV6-1 and J is TRBJ2-2, with D hard to call. CDR3 length equals 13 residues. Between the trimmed V and J ends, which lost 2 bases and 8 bases, there was a span of 9 bases. CDR1 and CDR2 from the germline V gene are MNHNS and SASEGT.

CDR3 DNA: TGTGCCAGCAGTTCGGACAGTATTTTCACTAATGAAAAACTGTTTTTT. This encodes CASSSDSIFTNEKLFF. The rearrangement links TRBV28 to TRBJ1-4; D possibly corresponds to TRBD1 (6 bases). Trimming shortened V by 4 bases and J by 2 bases, and 14 bases separated the two germline ends. The CDR3 has 16 amino acids. The germline V gene encodes CDR1 MDHEN and CDR2 SYDVKM. Together with reference TRBV28 and TRBJ1-4, the CDR3 gives the full variable domain: DVKVTQSSRYLVKRTGEKVFLECVQDMDHENMFWYRQDPGLGLRLIYFSYDVKMKEKGDIPEGYSVSREKKERFSLILESASTNQTSMYLCASSSDSIFTNEKLFFGSGTQLSVL.

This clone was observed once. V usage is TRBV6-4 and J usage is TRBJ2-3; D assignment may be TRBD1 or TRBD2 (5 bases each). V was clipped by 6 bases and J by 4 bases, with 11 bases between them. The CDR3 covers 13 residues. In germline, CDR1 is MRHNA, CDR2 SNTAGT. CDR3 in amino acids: CASSGDRADTQYF. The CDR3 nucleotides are TGTGCCAGCAGCGGGGACCGGGCAGATACGCAGTATTTT.